What follows describes a single T cell receptor (beta chain). The sample belongs to a study of blood T cell repertoires in COVID-19. Looking at the study overall: Spain, Italy and the United States supplied samples that represented acute and convalescent COVID-19. In each case, the material was cDNA or gDNA derived from T cells, B-cell-depleted T cells, or PBMCs.

Produced via immunoSEQ multiplex PCR; TCRdb's table is partial and in-frame only. The sample lists some 35,000 clones, roughly four fifths occurring once. Trimming took off 6 bases at V and 4 bases at J, with 20 bases between the two ends. This CDR3 has 16 amino acids. Per germline, CDR1 LGHDT and CDR2 YNNKEL (reference sequence). The gene calls are TRBV3-1 (or the pseudogene TRBV3-2) and TRBJ2-3, with D possibly TRBD2 on 6 matching bases. The TCR originated in a man older than 75 with active or convalescent COVID-19. The specimen was peripheral blood. The CDR3 DNA sequence: TGTGCCAGCAGTCCCCCATTTGCGGGAACGTCAGATACGCAGTATTTT. It is translated as CASSPPFAGTSDTQYF.